Below, 4 T cell receptor beta chains from the same sample are listed, as sequenced in a study of blood T cell repertoires in COVID-19. The assay was immunoSEQ multiplex PCR, and TCRdb's table has in-frame clones only and misses some. The repertoire holds 32,000 or so clones, with 87% as singletons. The sequenced sample consisted of peripheral blood. These receptors came from a man aged 45 to 65 with active or convalescent COVID-19.

J is TRBJ1-4 and V is TRBV25-1; D is perhaps TRBD1 (5 bases). Trimming stripped 3 bases from V and 7 bases from J, with 12 bases between. In germline, CDR1 is MGHDK, CDR2 SYGVNS. The CDR3 spans 14 residues. For the CDR3, the DNA is TGTGCCAGCAGTGACCCCGGGACTCTTGAAAAACTGTTTTTT. The encoded protein is CASSDPGTLEKLFF.

The chain has TRBV28 and TRBJ1-5, with a tentative D call TRBD1 (6 bases). CDR1 and CDR2 (germline): MDHEN, SYDVKM. The CDR3 has 15 residues. Trimming pared 5 bases from V and 0 bases from J, leaving 11 bases between. The CDR3 sequence is CASSGQKFSNQPQHF. The DNA for the CDR3 is TGTGCCAGCAGTGGACAGAAATTTAGCAATCAGCCCCAGCATTTT. Full variable domain (remainder filled in from reference TRBV28 and TRBJ1-5): DVKVTQSSRYLVKRTGEKVFLECVQDMDHENMFWYRQDPGLGLRLIYFSYDVKMKEKGDIPEGYSVSREKKERFSLILESASTNQTSMYLCASSGQKFSNQPQHFGDGTRLSIL.

V is TRBV3-1 (or the pseudogene TRBV3-2) and J is TRBJ2-4; TRBD2 matches 11 bases. Germline loops: CDR1 LGHDT, CDR2 YNNKEL (reference sequence). The CDR3 has 15 residues. This chain's CDR3 is CAGTSGSTAKNIQYF. In DNA form, the CDR3 reads TGTGCGGGAACTAGCGGGAGCACCGCCAAAAACATTCAGTACTTC.

The chain links TRBV28 to TRBJ2-7; 8 bases agree with TRBD1. The trim removed 4 bases at V and 2 bases at J, leaving 4 bases unmatched. Germline CDR1 is MDHEN and CDR2 is SYDVKM. The CDR3 spans 14 residues. Here the CDR3 reads CASSSGQGTYEQYF. The CDR3 DNA sequence: TGTGCCAGCAGTTCCGGACAGGGTACCTACGAGCAGTACTTC.